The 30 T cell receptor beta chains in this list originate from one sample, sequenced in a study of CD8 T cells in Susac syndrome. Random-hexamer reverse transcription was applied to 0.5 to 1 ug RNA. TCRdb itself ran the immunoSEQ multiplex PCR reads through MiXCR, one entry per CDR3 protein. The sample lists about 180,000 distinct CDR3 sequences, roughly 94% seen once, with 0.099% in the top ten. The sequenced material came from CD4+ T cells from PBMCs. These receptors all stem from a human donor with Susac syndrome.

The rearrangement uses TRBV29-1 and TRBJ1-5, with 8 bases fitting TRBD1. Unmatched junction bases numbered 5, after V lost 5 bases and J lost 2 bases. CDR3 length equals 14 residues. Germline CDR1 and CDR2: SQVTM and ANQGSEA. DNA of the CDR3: TGCAGCGTTTCAATGGACAGGGGCAATCAGCCCCAGCATTTT. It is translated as CSVSMDRGNQPQHF.

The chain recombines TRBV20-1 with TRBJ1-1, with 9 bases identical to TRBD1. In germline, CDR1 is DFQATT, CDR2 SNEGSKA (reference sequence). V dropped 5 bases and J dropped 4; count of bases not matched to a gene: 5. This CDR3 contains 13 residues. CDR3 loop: CSAYRGRVTEAFF. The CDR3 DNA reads TGCAGTGCTTACAGGGGGCGGGTCACTGAAGCTTTCTTT.

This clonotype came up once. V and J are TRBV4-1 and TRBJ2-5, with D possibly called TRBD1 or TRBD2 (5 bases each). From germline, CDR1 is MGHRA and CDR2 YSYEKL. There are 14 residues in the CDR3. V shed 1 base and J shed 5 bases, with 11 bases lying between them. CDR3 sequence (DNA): TGCGCCAGCAGCCAAGTATCGGGGCGGGAGACCCAGTACTTC. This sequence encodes CASSQVSGRETQYF.

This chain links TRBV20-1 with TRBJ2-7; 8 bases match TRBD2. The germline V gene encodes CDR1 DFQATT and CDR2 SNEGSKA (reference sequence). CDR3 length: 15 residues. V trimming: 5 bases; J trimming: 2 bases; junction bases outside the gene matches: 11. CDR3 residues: CSAAEPSGSTYEQYF. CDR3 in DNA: TGCAGTGCTGCGGAACCAAGCGGGAGCACCTACGAGCAGTACTTC.

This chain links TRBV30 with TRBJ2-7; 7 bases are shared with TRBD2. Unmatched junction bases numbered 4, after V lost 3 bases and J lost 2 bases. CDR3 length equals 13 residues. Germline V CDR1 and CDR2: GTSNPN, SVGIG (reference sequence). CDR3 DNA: TGTGCCTGGAGACGGGAGGCCCCCTACGAGCAGTACTTC. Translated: CAWRREAPYEQYF. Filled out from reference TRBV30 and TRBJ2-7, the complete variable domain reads SQTIHQWPATLVQPVGSPLSLECTVEGTSNPNLYWYRQAAGRGLQLLFYSVGIGQISSEVPQNLSASRPQDRQFILSSKKLLLSDSGFYLCAWRREAPYEQYFGPGTRLTVT.

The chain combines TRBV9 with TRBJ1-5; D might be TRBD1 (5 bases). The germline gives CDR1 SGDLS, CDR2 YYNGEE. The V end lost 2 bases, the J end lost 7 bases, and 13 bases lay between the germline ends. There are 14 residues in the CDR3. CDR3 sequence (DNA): TGTGCCAGCAGCGTTGGAGGGGTATCACAGCCCCAGCATTTT. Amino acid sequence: CASSVGGVSQPQHF.

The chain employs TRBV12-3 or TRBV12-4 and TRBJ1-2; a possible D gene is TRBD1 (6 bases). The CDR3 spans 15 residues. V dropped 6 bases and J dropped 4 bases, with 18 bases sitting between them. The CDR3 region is CASSPARQDPYGYTF. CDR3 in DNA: TGTGCCAGCAGCCCCGCTCGACAGGACCCCTATGGCTACACCTTC.

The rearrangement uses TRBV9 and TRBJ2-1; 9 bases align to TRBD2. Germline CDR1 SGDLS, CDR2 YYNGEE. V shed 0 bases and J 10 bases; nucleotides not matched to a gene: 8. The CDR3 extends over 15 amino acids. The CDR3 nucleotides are TGTGCCAGCAGCGTAGAGCTAGCGGGAAATAGGGAGCAGTTCTTC. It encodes CASSVELAGNREQFF.

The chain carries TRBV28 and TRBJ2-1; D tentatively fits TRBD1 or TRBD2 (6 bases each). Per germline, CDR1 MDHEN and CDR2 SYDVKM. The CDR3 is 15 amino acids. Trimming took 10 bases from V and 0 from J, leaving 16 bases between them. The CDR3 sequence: CANSAGHGSYNEQFF. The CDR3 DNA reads TGTGCCAACTCGGCGGGACACGGCTCCTACAATGAGCAGTTCTTC.

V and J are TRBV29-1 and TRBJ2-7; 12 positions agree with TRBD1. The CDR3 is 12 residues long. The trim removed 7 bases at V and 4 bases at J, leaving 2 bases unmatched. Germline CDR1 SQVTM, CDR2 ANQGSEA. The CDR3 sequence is CSAGQGAYEQYF. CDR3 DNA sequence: TGCAGCGCGGGACAGGGGGCTTACGAGCAGTACTTC.

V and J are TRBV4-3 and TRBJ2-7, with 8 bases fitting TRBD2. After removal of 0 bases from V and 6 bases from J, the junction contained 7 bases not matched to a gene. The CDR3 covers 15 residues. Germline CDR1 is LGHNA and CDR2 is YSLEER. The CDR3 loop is CASSQDPGLGGEQYF. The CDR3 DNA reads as TGCGCCAGCAGCCAAGATCCGGGACTAGGGGGCGAGCAGTACTTC.

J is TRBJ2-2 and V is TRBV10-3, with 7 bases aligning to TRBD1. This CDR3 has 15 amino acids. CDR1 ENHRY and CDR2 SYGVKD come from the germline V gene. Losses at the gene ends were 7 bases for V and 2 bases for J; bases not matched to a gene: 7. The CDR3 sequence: CAINGRDSNTGELFF. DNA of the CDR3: TGTGCCATCAATGGTCGGGACAGCAACACCGGGGAGCTGTTTTTT.

For the CDR3, the DNA is TGTGCCAGCATCCGGGACAGGGGAAACGAGCAGTACTTC. Translated, it gives CASIRDRGNEQYF. The chain combines TRBV5-5 with TRBJ2-7; 10 nucleotides line up with TRBD1. V shed 6 bases and J 5 bases; nucleotides not matched to a gene: 5. CDR3 length equals 13 residues. Germline loops: CDR1 SGHKS, CDR2 YYEKEE (reference sequence).

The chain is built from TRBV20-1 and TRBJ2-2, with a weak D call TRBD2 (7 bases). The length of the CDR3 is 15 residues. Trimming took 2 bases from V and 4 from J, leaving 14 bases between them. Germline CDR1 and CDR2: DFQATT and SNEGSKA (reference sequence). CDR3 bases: TGCAGTGCTAGAAGGGGAGGGGGTGGCACCGGGGAGCTGTTTTTT. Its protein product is CSARRGGGGTGELFF.

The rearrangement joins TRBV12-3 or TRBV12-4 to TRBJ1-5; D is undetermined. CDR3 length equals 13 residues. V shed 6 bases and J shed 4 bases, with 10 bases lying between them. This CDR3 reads CASSHGRNQPQHF. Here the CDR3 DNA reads TGTGCCAGCAGCCACGGAAGGAATCAGCCCCAGCATTTT.

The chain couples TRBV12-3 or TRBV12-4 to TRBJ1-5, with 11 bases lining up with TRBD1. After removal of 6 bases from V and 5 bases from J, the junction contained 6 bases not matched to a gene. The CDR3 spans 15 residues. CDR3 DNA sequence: TGTGCCAGCAGACGGGGACAGGGGGTGGATCAGCCCCAGCATTTT. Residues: CASRRGQGVDQPQHF.

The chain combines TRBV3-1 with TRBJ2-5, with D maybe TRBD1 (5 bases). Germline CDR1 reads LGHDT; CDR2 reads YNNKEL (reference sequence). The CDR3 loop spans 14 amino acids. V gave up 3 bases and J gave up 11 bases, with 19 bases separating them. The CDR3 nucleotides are TGTGCCAGCAGCCAGTTAAGCAGGGCAGGCGATCAGTACTTC. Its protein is CASSQLSRAGDQYF.

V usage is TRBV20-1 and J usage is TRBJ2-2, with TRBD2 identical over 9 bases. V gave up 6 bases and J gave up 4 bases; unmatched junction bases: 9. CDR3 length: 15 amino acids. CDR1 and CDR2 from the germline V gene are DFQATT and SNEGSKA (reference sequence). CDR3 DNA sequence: TGCAGTGCCAGATCTAGCGGGATCGGCACCGGGGAGCTGTTTTTT. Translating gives CSARSSGIGTGELFF.

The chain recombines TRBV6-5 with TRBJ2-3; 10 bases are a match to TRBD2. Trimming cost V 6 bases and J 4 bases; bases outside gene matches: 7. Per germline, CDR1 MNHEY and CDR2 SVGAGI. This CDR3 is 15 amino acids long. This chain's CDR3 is CASSSLAGASDTQYF. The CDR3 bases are TGTGCCAGCAGCTCCCTAGCGGGAGCTTCAGATACGCAGTATTTT.

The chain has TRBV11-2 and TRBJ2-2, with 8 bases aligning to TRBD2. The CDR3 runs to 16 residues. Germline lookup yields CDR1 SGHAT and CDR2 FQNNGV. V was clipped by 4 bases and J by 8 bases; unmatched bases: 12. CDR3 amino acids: CASSSRTSGSTGELFF. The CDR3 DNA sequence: TGTGCCAGCAGCTCTCGCACTAGCGGTTCCACGGGGGAGCTGTTTTTT.

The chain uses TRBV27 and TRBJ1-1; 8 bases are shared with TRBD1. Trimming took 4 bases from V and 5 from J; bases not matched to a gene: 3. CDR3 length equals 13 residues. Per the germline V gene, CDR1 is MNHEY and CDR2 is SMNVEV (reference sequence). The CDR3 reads CASSSDRETEAFF. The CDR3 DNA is TGTGCCAGCAGTTCGGACAGGGAAACTGAAGCTTTCTTT.

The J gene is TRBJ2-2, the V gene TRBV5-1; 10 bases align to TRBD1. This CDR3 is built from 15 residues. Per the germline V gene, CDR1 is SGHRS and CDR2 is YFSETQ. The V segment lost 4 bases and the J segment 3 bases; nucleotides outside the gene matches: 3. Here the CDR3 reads CASSEGQGHTGELFF. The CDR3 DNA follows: TGCGCCAGCAGCGAGGGACAGGGGCACACCGGGGAGCTGTTTTTT.

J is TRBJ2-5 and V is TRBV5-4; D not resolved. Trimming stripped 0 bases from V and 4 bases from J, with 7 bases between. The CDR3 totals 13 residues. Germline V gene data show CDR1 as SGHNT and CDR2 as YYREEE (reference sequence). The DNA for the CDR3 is TGTGCCAGCAGCTTGGGAGTGACAGAGACCCAGTACTTC. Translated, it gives CASSLGVTETQYF.

The CDR3 nucleotides are TGTGCCAGCAGCCAAGCCGACTTGATGACAGGGTCCTATGGCTACACCTTC. It translates to CASSQADLMTGSYGYTF. The gene calls are TRBV4-2 and TRBJ1-2; 7 bases align to TRBD1. Looked up from germline, CDR1 is LGHNA and CDR2 is YNFKEQ. Germline trimming cut 1 base from V and 4 bases from J; bases unmatched to any gene: 12. This CDR3 spans 17 amino acids.

The CDR3 loop reads CASSDRGDYGYTF. CDR3 in DNA: TGTGCCAGCAGTGATAGAGGGGACTATGGCTACACCTTC. This chain links TRBV2 with TRBJ1-2; weak D call: TRBD1 (5 bases). Trimming removed 3 bases from V and 3 bases from J, with 8 bases in between. Germline V gene lookup returns CDR1 SNHLY and CDR2 FYNNEI. CDR3 size: 13 residues.

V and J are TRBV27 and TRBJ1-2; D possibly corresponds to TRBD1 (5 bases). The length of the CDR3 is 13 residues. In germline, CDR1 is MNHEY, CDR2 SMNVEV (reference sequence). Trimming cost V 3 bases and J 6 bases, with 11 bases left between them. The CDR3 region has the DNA TGTGCCAGCAGTTTTCTCGGGGGGGATGGCTACACCTTC. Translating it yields CASSFLGGDGYTF.

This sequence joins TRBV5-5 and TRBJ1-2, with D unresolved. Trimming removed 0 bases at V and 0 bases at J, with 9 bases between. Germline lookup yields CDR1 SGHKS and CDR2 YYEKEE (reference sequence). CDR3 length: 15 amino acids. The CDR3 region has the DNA TGTGCCAGCAGCTTGGCCGGGATGGCTAACTATGGCTACACCTTC. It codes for CASSLAGMANYGYTF.

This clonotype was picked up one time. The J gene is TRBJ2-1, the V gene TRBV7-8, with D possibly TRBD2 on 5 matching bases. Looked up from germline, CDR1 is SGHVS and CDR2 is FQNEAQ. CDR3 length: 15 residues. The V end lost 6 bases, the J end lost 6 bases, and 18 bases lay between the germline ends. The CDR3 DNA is TGTGCCAGCAGAGCTAGATGGGGAGTGCCCAATGAGCAGTTCTTC. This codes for CASRARWGVPNEQFF.

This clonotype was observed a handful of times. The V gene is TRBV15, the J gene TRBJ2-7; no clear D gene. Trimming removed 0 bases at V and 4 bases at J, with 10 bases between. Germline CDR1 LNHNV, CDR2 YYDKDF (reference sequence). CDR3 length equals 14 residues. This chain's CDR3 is CATSRDSGPYEQYF. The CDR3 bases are TGTGCCACCAGCAGAGATTCTGGACCTTACGAGCAGTACTTC.

The CDR3 region has the DNA TGTGCCTGGAGTGTACTGAGAGGGGTGGGGGAGACCCAGTACTTC. This translates into CAWSVLRGVGETQYF. The chain couples TRBV30 to TRBJ2-5; TRBD1 or TRBD2 may be the D gene (5 bases each). The germline gives CDR1 GTSNPN, CDR2 SVGIG (reference sequence). The CDR3 loop spans 15 amino acids. The V end was cut by 0 bases, the J end by 5 bases, with 16 bases between.